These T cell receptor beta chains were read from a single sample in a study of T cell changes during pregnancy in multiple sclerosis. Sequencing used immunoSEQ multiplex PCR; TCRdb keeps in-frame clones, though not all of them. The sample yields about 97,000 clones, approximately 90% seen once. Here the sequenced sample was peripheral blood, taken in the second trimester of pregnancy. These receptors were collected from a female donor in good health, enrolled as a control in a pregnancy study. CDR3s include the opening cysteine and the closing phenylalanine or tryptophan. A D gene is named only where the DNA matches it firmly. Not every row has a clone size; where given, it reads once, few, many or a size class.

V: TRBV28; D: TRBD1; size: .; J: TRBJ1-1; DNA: TGTGCCAGCAGTCCCTACCGACAGGGGGCTCGGCCTGAAGCTTTCTTT; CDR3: CASSPYRQGARPEAFF
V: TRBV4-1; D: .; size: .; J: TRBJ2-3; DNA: TGCGCCAGCAGCCAAGTTGGGGGGGGCCCAGATACGCAGTATTTT; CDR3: CASSQVGGGPDTQYF
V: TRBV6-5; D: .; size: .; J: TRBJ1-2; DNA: TGTGCCAGCGGAGGTCTAAATAACTATGGCTACACCTTC; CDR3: CASGGLNNYGYTF
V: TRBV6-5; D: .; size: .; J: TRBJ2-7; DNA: TGTGCCAGCAGTTACAGGGGCAGGGCCTACGAGCAGTACTTC; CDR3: CASSYRGRAYEQYF
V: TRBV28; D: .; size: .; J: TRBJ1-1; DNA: TGTGCCAGCAGCTGGCCAGGGAGGGCTGAAGCTTTCTTT; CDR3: CASSWPGRAEAFF
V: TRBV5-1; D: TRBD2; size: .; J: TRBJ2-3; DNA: TGCGCCAGCAGCTTGGGCGGGAGTCAGCCAGATACGCAGTATTTT; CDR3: CASSLGGSQPDTQYF
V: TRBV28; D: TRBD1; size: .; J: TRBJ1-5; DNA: TGTGCCAGCAGTTTAATAAGAGGACAGGGGGCCTCGGGCAATCAGCCCCAGCATTTT; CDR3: CASSLIRGQGASGNQPQHF
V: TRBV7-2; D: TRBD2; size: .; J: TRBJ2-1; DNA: TGTGCCAGCAGCTTGAATAGCGGGAGGTCAAATGAGCAGTTCTTC; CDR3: CASSLNSGRSNEQFF
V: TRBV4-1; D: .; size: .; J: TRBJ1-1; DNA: TGCGCCAGCAGTCCCGGGACATTTATGAACACTGAAGCTTTCTTT; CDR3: CASSPGTFMNTEAFF
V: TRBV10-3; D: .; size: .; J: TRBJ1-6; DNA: TGTGCCATCAGTGAGTCAGCGGCAGTCAATTCACCCCTCCACTTT; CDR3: CAISESAAVNSPLHF
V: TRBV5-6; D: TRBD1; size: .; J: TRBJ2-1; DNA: TGTGCCAGCAGTTCGACAGGGGGCTGGGATGAGCAGTTCTTC; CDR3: CASSSTGGWDEQFF
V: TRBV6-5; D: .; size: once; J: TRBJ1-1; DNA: TGTGCCAGCAGCGAGGTTACCGACGTGAACACTGAAGCTTTCTTT; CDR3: CASSEVTDVNTEAFF
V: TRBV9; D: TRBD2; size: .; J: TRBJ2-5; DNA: TGTGCCAGCAGCGAAACTAGCGGGGGGGCCAGACAAGAGACCCAGTACTTC; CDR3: CASSETSGGARQETQYF
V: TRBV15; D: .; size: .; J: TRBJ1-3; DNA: TGTGCCACCAGCAGACCAGGGGATGGGCCTGGAAACACCATATATTTT; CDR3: CATSRPGDGPGNTIYF
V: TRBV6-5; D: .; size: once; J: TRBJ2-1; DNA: TGTGCCAGCAGCTCGACCCGCGGGTGGAATGAGCAGTTCTTC; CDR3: CASSSTRGWNEQFF
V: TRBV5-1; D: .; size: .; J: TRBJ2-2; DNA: TGCGCCAGCAGCTCCATGACAAACACCGGGGAGCTGTTTTTT; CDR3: CASSSMTNTGELFF
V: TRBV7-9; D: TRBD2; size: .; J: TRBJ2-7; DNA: TGTGCCAGCAGCCCCGGGGGGACTACCTACGAGCAGTACTTC; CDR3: CASSPGGTTYEQYF
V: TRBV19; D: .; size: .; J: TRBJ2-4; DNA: TGTGCCAGTAGTATTACAGGGGCCAAAAACATTCAGTACTTC; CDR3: CASSITGAKNIQYF
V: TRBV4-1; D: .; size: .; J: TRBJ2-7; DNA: TGCGCCAGCAGCGACCTGATCGGAGAGTACGAGCAGTACTTC; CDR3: CASSDLIGEYEQYF
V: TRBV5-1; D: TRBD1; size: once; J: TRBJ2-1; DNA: TGCGCCAGCAGTCGGGACAGGGTTGAAGGGGATGAGCAGTTCTTC; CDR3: CASSRDRVEGDEQFF
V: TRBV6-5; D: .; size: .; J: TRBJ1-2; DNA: TGTGCCAGCAGTCTCGACAGGACGGAGGATGGCTACACCTTC; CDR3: CASSLDRTEDGYTF
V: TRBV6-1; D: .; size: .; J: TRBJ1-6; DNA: TGTGCCAGCAGTCCAGAAGGGACCAACAGGGCACCCCTCCACTTT; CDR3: CASSPEGTNRAPLHF
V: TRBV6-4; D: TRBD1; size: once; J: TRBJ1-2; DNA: TGTGCCAGCACCCACCCAGCAATGCACAGGGGGCATGAGGGCTACACCTTC; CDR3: CASTHPAMHRGHEGYTF
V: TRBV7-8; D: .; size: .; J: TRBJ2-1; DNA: TGTGCCAGCAGCTTACTCGACACACAGGATGAGCAGTTCTTC; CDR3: CASSLLDTQDEQFF
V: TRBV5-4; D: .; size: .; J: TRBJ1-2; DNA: TGTGCCAGCAGCCTCTATGTAGGGGCCAACTATGGCTACACCTTC; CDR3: CASSLYVGANYGYTF
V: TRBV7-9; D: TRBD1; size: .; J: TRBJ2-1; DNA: TGTGCCAGCAGCCCCCTTGGACAGGTTTTGGTCAATGAGCAGTTCTTC; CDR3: CASSPLGQVLVNEQFF
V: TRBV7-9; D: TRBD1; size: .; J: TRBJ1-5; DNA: TGTGCCAGCAGCTTAGCGCTCGCCCGGGACAGCGAACAGCCCCAGCATTTT; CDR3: CASSLALARDSEQPQHF
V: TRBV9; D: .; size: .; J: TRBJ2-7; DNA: TGTGCCAGCAGCGTACAGGACACCTCCTACGAGCAGTACTTC; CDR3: CASSVQDTSYEQYF
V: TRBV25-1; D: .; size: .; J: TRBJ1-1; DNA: TGTGCCAGCACCGGTGGGGGGGGAGTCACTGAAGCTTTCTTT; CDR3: CASTGGGGVTEAFF
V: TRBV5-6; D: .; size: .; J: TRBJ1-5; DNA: TGTGCCAGCAGCTTGCGGTACAGGGGCAATCAGCCCCAGCATTTT; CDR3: CASSLRYRGNQPQHF
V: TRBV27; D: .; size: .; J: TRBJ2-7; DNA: TGTGCCAGCAGCCAGACTAGCTCCTACGAGCAGTACTTC; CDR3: CASSQTSSYEQYF
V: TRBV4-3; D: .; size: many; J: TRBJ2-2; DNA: TGCGCCAGCCGTACACAGGGATCCGGGGAGCTGTTTTTT; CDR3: CASRTQGSGELFF